A single count supports the clone carrying this T cell receptor beta chain. Its specificity is unknown. Germline V CDR1 and CDR2: MNHNS, SASEGT. The CDR3 is made up of 14 amino acids. V was clipped by 8 bases and J by 4 bases; unmatched bases: 3. The source of the sample is a study of cytomegalovirus exposure and HLA in healthy donors. Findings of the study overall: First-cohort TCR clusters tended to co-occur in the 120 or so validation repertoires, a later analysis found. Overall, approximately 150 TCR beta chains were annotated as cytomegalovirus-associated. The classifier reportedly diagnosed cytomegalovirus status with high sensitivity and specificity. Rarity marked most TCR sequences, yet some public TCRs occurred in many donors.

Sequencing used immunoSEQ multiplex PCR; TCRdb keeps in-frame clones, though not all of them. The data contain about 160,000 clones, approximately 86% of them singletons. The rearrangement uses TRBV6-1 and TRBJ2-1; 12 bases match TRBD1. The TCR was taken from a man aged 25 to 45 in good health and CMV-seropositive. Material for sequencing was PBMCs. The CDR3 here is CASGTGGKYNEQFF. CDR3 DNA: TGTGCCAGCGGGACAGGGGGCAAGTACAATGAGCAGTTCTTC.